The 25 T cell receptor beta chains presented below share a single source sample, sequenced in a study of immune cell composition in non-small cell lung cancer. Sequencing used immunoSEQ multiplex PCR; TCRdb keeps in-frame clones, though not all of them. Found here are 10,000 or so clones, roughly 76% of them singletons; the top ten hold approximately 10%. The sequenced sample was lung tumor tissue. The source of these receptors is a human donor with non-small cell lung cancer.

In this sample, this clone turned up once. The chain employs TRBV9 and TRBJ2-3; 9 bases are a match to TRBD2. CDR3 length: 17 residues. The trim removed 5 bases at V and 1 base at J, leaving 11 bases unmatched. Germline V lookup: CDR1 SGDLS, CDR2 YYNGEE. The CDR3 DNA sequence: TGTGCCAGCAGGAAGGGGGTAGCGGGAGTGGGCACAGATACGCAGTATTTT. Its translation: CASRKGVAGVGTDTQYF.

The chain uses TRBV10-2 and TRBJ2-1; TRBD2 aligns across 7 bases. V shed 6 bases and J 1 base; nucleotides not matched to a gene: 18. The CDR3 sequence is 19 residues long. Germline V CDR1 and CDR2: WSHSY, SAAADI. CDR3 amino acids: CASRLTSFSEARSYNEQFF. For the CDR3, the DNA is TGCGCCAGCAGGTTGACTAGCTTTTCCGAGGCTAGGTCCTACAATGAGCAGTTCTTC.

This sequence joins TRBV4-1 and TRBJ2-1, with D maybe TRBD2 (5 bases). V was clipped by 4 bases and J by 7 bases, with 11 bases between them. This CDR3 has 13 amino acids. The germline gives CDR1 MGHRA, CDR2 YSYEKL. CDR3: CASSLGVGNEQFF. The CDR3 DNA follows: TGCGCCAGCAGCCTCGGGGTGGGGAATGAGCAGTTCTTC.

The rearrangement uses TRBV18 and TRBJ1-3; no clear D. Germline CDR1 KGHSH, CDR2 LQKENI. This CDR3 is 16 amino acids long. Trimming stripped 3 bases from V and 0 bases from J, with 12 bases between. The CDR3 spells CASSPTKLRSGNTIYF. CDR3 nucleotides: TGTGCCAGCTCACCCACAAAACTTCGCTCTGGAAACACCATATATTTT.

This chain uses TRBV7-9 with TRBJ2-3, with D possibly being TRBD1 or TRBD2 (5 bases each). Looked up from germline, CDR1 is SEHNR and CDR2 is FQNEAQ (reference sequence). The V end lost 8 bases, the J end lost 3 bases, and 6 bases lay between the germline ends. This CDR3 comprises 11 residues. The DNA of the CDR3 is TGTGCCAGCGGGGGAACAGATACGCAGTATTTT. Amino acid sequence: CASGGTDTQYF.

The rearrangement joins TRBV1 to TRBJ2-4; the table calls TRBD2, which could not be checked here. TRBV1 is marked as a pseudogene. The CDR3 spans 19 residues. The CDR3 protein is CTSSPRVENLTLAKNIQYF. In DNA, the CDR3 is TGCACCAGCAGCCCGAGGGTAGAGAATCTTACCTTAGCCAAAAACATTCAGTACTTC.

The chain recombines TRBV4-1 with TRBJ2-1; 7 nucleotides line up with TRBD2. Trimming cost V 0 bases and J 10 bases; bases outside gene matches: 6. Germline CDR1 reads MGHRA; CDR2 reads YSYEKL. CDR3 length: 14 residues. CDR3 DNA sequence: TGCGCCAGCAGCCAAGAGAGGCCGGGGGGAGAGCAGTTCTTC. Translated: CASSQERPGGEQFF.

The rearrangement links TRBV6-1 to TRBJ1-2; tentatively, D is TRBD1 (6 bases). The CDR3 contains 14 residues. Trimming left V 4 bases short and J 8 bases short, with 17 bases between. Germline lookup yields CDR1 MNHNS and CDR2 SASEGT. The CDR3 nucleotides read TGTGCCAGCAGTGGGCGGGGGCCCAATAGCGGCTACACCTTC. Translation gives CASSGRGPNSGYTF.

V is TRBV5-1 and J is TRBJ2-2; no definite D call. CDR3 size: 12 residues. Trimming stripped 3 bases from V and 3 bases from J, with 3 bases between. CDR1 and CDR2 from the germline V gene are SGHRS and YFSETQ. CDR3 amino acids: CASSWDTGELFF. In DNA form, the CDR3 reads TGCGCCAGCAGCTGGGACACCGGGGAGCTGTTTTTT.

J is TRBJ1-2 and V is TRBV28; D is undetermined. V was cut by 5 bases and J by 2 bases, with 9 bases left in between. Germline CDR1 is MDHEN and CDR2 is SYDVKM. CDR3 length: 13 residues. The chain's CDR3 is CASSLNPNYGYTF. In nucleotides, the CDR3 is TGTGCCAGCAGTCTTAATCCCAACTATGGCTACACCTTC.

The V and J genes are TRBV7-9 and TRBJ2-3, with 10 bases that match TRBD2. J gave up 3 bases and V 7 bases, and 4 bases lay outside the gene matches. The CDR3 has 14 residues. Germline V CDR1 and CDR2: SEHNR, FQNEAQ (reference sequence). CDR3 coding DNA: TGTGCCAGCATCCTTAGCGGGGGGACAGATACGCAGTATTTT. Protein sequence: CASILSGGTDTQYF.

The rearrangement uses TRBV19 and TRBJ2-5; tentative D call: TRBD2 (6 bases). Germline assignment: CDR1 LNHDA and CDR2 SQIVND (reference sequence). CDR3 length equals 16 residues. Trimming took off 6 bases at V and 4 bases at J, with 21 bases between the two ends. Written as DNA, the CDR3 is TGTGCCAGTAGCAGACCGGGACTGAGCAGGCTAGAGACCCAGTACTTC. It encodes CASSRPGLSRLETQYF.

The chain joins TRBV28 to TRBJ1-5, with D uncertain. Trimming removed 3 bases from V and 5 bases from J, with 8 bases in between. CDR3 size: 13 residues. Germline loops: CDR1 MDHEN, CDR2 SYDVKM. CDR3 region: CASSFPGDQPQHF. The DNA of the CDR3 is TGTGCCAGCAGTTTTCCTGGTGATCAGCCCCAGCATTTT.

The chain is built from TRBV5-4 and TRBJ1-2; 7 positions agree with TRBD1. The CDR3 runs 13 residues. Germline CDR1 reads SGHNT; CDR2 reads YYREEE (reference sequence). Losses at the gene ends were 4 bases for V and 4 bases for J; bases not matched to a gene: 4. CDR3 amino acids: CASSKGQTYGYTF. In DNA form, the CDR3 reads TGTGCCAGCAGCAAGGGACAGACCTATGGCTACACCTTC.

The genes are TRBV6-5 and TRBJ1-2; D gene unclear. This CDR3 comprises 13 residues. V was clipped by 6 bases and J by 4 bases, with 12 bases between them. Germline CDR1 reads MNHEY; CDR2 reads SVGAGI. The CDR3 spells CASSLAGSYGYTF. In DNA form, the CDR3 reads TGTGCCAGCAGCCTTGCGGGTAGCTATGGCTACACCTTC.

This chain connects TRBV27 to TRBJ1-1; 7 bases agree with TRBD1. The length of the CDR3 is 14 residues. With V trimmed by 2 bases and J by 4 bases, 4 bases remained unmatched. The germline V gene has CDR1 MNHEY and CDR2 SMNVEV (reference sequence). The CDR3 loop is CASSLIDRATEAFF. The CDR3 region has the DNA TGTGCCAGCAGTTTAATAGACAGGGCCACTGAAGCTTTCTTT.

This chain connects TRBV30 to TRBJ1-6, with TRBD1 as a possible D gene (6 bases). The CDR3 has 18 residues. CDR1 and CDR2 from the germline V gene are GTSNPN and SVGIG (reference sequence). The V gene lost 3 bases and the J gene lost 6 bases, with 24 bases spanning the gap. CDR3 nucleotide sequence: TGTGCCTGGAGGGACCCTCTCGGCGGGACACGGACTAATTCACCCCTCCACTTT. This codes for CAWRDPLGGTRTNSPLHF.

This rearrangement joins TRBV6-6 to TRBJ2-3; D is unresolved. CDR3 length equals 13 residues. The V gene lost 7 bases and the J gene lost 1 base, with 9 bases spanning the gap. The germline V gene encodes CDR1 MNHNY and CDR2 SVGAGI (reference sequence). The CDR3 sequence: CASTSRGTDTQYF. In DNA form, the CDR3 reads TGTGCCAGCACAAGCAGAGGCACAGATACGCAGTATTTT.

The chain uses TRBV5-1 and TRBJ2-1; weak D call: TRBD2 (6 bases). V was pared by 0 bases and J by 8 bases, with 18 bases between. Per germline, CDR1 SGHRS and CDR2 YFSETQ. The CDR3 has 16 amino acids. This CDR3 reads CASSLERGRRVDEQFF. CDR3 DNA: TGCGCCAGCAGCTTGGAAAGGGGACGGAGGGTGGATGAGCAGTTCTTC.

Only one count was recorded for this clone. CDR3 coding DNA: TGTGCCAGCAGCTCCGGGACTATAGCCACAGATACGCAGTATTTT. It encodes CASSSGTIATDTQYF. This sequence joins TRBV7-9 and TRBJ2-3; 7 bases align to TRBD2. The CDR3 has 15 amino acids. With 4 bases clipped from V and 2 bases from J, the junction kept 6 bases outside the gene matches. Germline values: CDR1 SEHNR, CDR2 FQNEAQ (reference sequence).

V is TRBV7-8 and J is TRBJ2-1, with 9 bases matching TRBD2. Germline V gene data show CDR1 as SGHVS and CDR2 as FQNEAQ. The CDR3 is 15 amino acids. The ends lost 5 bases at V and 7 bases at J; junction bases unmatched: 9. The CDR3 spells CASSLSAGGMNEQFF. The CDR3, as DNA: TGTGCCAGCAGCCTGAGCGCGGGAGGGATGAATGAGCAGTTCTTC.

The CDR3 loop is CASSQDLRTYEQYF. The CDR3, as DNA: TGCGCCAGCAGCCAAGATCTACGGACCTACGAGCAGTACTTC. This chain uses TRBV4-1 with TRBJ2-7; D gene ambiguous. V was cut by 0 bases and J by 2 bases, with 8 bases left in between. Germline lookup yields CDR1 MGHRA and CDR2 YSYEKL. CDR3 length: 14 amino acids.

This chain joins TRBV28 and TRBJ1-6; D gene ambiguous. This CDR3 is 15 amino acids long. Germline V lookup: CDR1 MDHEN, CDR2 SYDVKM. V lost 6 bases, J lost 0 bases, and 9 bases lay in between. The CDR3: CASRRRTSYNSPLHF. CDR3 DNA sequence: TGTGCCAGCAGAAGGAGGACCTCCTATAATTCACCCCTCCACTTT.

The chain combines TRBV7-2 with TRBJ2-7; 9 nucleotides line up with TRBD1. The CDR3 consists of 13 residues. V shed 5 bases and J 7 bases; nucleotides not matched to a gene: 6. Per the germline V gene, CDR1 is SGHTA and CDR2 is FQGNSA. DNA of the CDR3: TGTGCCAGCAGCCGGGACAGGGCCGGAGAGCAGTACTTC. This codes for CASSRDRAGEQYF.

As to this clone: Germline and junction disagree at one end, which may indicate a read error. The chain uses TRBV7-7 and TRBJ2-3; a weak D match, TRBD1 (6 bases). CDR1 and CDR2 from the germline V gene are SSHAT and FNYEAQ (reference sequence). The CDR3 consists of 15 residues. The CDR3 loop is CASSLGGTGADTQYF. The CDR3 nucleotides are TGTGCTAGCAGCTTAGGGGGAACAGGCGCAGATACGCAGTATTTT.